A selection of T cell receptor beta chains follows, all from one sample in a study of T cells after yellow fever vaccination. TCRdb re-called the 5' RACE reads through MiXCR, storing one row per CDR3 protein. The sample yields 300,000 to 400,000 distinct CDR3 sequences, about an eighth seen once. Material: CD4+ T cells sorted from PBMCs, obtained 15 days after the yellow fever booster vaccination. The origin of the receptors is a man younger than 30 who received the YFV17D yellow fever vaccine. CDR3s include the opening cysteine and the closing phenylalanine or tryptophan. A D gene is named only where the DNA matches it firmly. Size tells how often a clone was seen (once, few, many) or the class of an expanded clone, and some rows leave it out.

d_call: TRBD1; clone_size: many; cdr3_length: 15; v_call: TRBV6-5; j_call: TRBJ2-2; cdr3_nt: TGTGCCAGCAGTCGACAGGGGGTGAACACCGGGGAGCTGTTTTTT; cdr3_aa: CASSRQGVNTGELFF
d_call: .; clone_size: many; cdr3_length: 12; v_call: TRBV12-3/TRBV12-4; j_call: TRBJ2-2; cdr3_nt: TGTGCCAGCAGTTTTGACACCGGGGAGCTGTTTTTT; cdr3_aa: CASSFDTGELFF
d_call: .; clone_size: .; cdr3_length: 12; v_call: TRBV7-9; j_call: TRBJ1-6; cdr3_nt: TGTGCCAGCAGCTTGGGGGACTCACCCCTCCACTTT; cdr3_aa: CASSLGDSPLHF
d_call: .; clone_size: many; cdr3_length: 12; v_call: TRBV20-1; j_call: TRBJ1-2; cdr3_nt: TGCAGTGCTAGAAAGTTGGTCTATGGCTACACCTTC; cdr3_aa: CSARKLVYGYTF
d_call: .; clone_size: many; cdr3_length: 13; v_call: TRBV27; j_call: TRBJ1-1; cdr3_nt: TGTGCCAGCAGTTACCTGGGGAACACTGAAGCTTTCTTT; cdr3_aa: CASSYLGNTEAFF
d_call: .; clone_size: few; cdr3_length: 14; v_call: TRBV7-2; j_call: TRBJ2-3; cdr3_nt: TGTGCCAGCAGCTTAATGCAGAGCACAGATACGCAGTATTTT; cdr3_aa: CASSLMQSTDTQYF
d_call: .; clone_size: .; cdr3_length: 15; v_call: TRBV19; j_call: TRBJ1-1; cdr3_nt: TGTGCCAGTAGCAGAAACGGACAGTTGAACACTGAAGCTTTCTTT; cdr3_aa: CASSRNGQLNTEAFF
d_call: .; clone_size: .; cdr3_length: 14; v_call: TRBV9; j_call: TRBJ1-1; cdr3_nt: TGTGCCAGCAGCCCAGTGGGGGGGCCGATGAAAGCTTTCTTT; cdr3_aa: CASSPVGGPMKAFF
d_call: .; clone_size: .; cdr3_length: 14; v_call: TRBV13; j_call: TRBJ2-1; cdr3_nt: TGTGCCAGCAGCTCGGGCCGGCCCGTAAGTCAGCAGTTCTTC; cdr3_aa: CASSSGRPVSQQFF
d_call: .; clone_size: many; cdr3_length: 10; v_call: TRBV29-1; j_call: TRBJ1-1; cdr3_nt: TGCAGCGGAGGGGACACTGAAGCTTTCTTT; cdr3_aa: CSGGDTEAFF
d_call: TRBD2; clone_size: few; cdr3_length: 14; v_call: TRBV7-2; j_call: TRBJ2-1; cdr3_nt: TGTGCCAGCAGCTTTACCGGGGGGGCGAATGAGCAGTTCTTC; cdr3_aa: CASSFTGGANEQFF
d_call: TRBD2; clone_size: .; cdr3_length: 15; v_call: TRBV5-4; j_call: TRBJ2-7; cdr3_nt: TGTGCCAGCAGCTTAGATAGCGGGACTACCTACGAGCAGTACTTC; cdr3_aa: CASSLDSGTTYEQYF
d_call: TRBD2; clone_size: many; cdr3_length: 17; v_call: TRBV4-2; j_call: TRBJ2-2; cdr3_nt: TGTGCCAGCAGCCAAGATGGCGGGGGGACCGACACCGGGGAGCTGTTTTTT; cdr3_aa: CASSQDGGGTDTGELFF